This T cell receptor beta chain is from a study of blood T cell repertoires in COVID-19. This clone was seen once. As originally analysed: Nucleated cell counts were estimated from reference gene primer amplification. Method: immunoSEQ multiplex PCR; TCRdb's copy keeps in-frame clones and lacks some. The V and J calls and clone size are taken from that table; D and trimming were inferred from the DNA. The sample contains some 70,000 clones, 85% of which appear only once. This CDR3 has 17 residues. The germline CDR1 and CDR2 sequences are SGHDT and YYEEEE. Trimming cost V 4 bases and J 9 bases; bases outside gene matches: 19.

The rearrangement links TRBV5-6 to TRBJ2-3; 8 nucleotides agree with TRBD2. The clonotype originates from a man at least 80 years old with acute or convalescent COVID-19. The specimen was peripheral blood. For the CDR3, the DNA is TGTGCCAGCAGCCCCTCGGGGGGGCAAGTAGGGAGGGAGACGCAGTATTTT. Residues: CASSPSGGQVGRETQYF.